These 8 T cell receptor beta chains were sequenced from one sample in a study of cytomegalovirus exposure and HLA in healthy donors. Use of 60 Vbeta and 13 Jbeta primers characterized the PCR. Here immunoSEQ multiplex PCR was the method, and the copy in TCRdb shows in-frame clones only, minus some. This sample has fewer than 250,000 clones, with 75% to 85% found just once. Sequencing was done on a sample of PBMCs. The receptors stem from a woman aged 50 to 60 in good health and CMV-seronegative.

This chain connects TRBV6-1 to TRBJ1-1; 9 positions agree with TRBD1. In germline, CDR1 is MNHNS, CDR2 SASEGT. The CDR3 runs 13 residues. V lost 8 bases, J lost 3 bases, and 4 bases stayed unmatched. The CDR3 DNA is TGTGCCAGCGACAGGGGGTACGACACTGAAGCTTTCTTT. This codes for CASDRGYDTEAFF.

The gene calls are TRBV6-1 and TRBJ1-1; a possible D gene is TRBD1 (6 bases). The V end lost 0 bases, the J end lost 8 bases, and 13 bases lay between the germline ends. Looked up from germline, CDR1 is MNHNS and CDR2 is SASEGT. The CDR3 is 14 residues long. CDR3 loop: CASSEARTALEAFF. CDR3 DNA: TGTGCCAGCAGTGAAGCGAGGACAGCTCTAGAAGCTTTCTTT.

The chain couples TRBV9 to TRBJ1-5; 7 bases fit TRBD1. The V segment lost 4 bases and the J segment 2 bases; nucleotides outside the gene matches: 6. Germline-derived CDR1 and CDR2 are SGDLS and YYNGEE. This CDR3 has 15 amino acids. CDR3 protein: CASSRRQGGNQPQHF. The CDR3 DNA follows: TGTGCCAGCAGCCGACGACAGGGCGGCAATCAGCCCCAGCATTTT.

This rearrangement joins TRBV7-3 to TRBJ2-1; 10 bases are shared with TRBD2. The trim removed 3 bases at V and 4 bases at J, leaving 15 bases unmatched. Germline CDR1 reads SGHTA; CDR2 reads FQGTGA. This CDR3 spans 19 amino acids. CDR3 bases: TGTGCCAGCAGCTTTAAGCCGACACTCCTAGCGGGGGAATACAATGAGCAGTTCTTC. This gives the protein CASSFKPTLLAGEYNEQFF.

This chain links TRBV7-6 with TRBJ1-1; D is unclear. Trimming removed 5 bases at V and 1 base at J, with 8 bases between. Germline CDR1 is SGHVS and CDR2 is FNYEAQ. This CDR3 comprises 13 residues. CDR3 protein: CASSTNRNTEAFF. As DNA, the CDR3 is TGTGCCAGCAGCACAAACAGGAACACTGAAGCTTTCTTT.

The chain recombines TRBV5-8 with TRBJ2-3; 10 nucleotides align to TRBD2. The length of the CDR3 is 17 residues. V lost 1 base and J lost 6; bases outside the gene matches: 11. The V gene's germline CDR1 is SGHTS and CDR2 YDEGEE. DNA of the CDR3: TGTGCCAGCAGCTTGCCGGGACTAGCGAACGGGTTTGATACGCAGTATTTT. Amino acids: CASSLPGLANGFDTQYF.

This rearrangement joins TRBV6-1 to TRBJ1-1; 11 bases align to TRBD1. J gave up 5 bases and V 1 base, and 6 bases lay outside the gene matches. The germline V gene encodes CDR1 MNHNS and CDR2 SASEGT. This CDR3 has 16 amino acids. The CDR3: CASSEGTGGTGTEAFF. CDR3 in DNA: TGTGCCAGCAGTGAAGGGACAGGGGGCACGGGAACTGAAGCTTTCTTT.

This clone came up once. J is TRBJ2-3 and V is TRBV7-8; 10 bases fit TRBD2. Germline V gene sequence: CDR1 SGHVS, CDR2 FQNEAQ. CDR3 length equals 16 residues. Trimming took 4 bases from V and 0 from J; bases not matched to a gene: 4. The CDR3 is CASSYLTSGSTDTQYF. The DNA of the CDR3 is TGTGCCAGCAGCTACCTGACTAGCGGGAGCACAGATACGCAGTATTTT.